This T cell receptor (beta chain) was recorded in a study of monozygotic twins with inflammatory bowel disease. Points on this clonotype: The target antigen is unknown.

Template-switch reactions added UMIs with a 6-nucleotide sample barcode. TCRdb re-called the 5' RACE reads; every CDR3 protein appears as one record, without DNA. The repertoire table contains about 380,000 distinct CDR3 sequences. The CDR3 contains 13 residues. The V gene's germline CDR1 is DFQATT and CDR2 SNEGSKA (reference sequence). Every donor provided one blood sample measuring approximately 2.5 ml. Study-level findings and limits: Researchers report that IBD patients shared fewer clonotypes with others than healthy twins, especially amid disease activity.

This chain connects TRBV20-1 to TRBJ2-2. The specimen was blood. This sequence was found in a human donor with ulcerative colitis or Crohn's disease, or a healthy co-twin of an affected twin (not recorded which). The CDR3 sequence is CSASSGYTGELFF.